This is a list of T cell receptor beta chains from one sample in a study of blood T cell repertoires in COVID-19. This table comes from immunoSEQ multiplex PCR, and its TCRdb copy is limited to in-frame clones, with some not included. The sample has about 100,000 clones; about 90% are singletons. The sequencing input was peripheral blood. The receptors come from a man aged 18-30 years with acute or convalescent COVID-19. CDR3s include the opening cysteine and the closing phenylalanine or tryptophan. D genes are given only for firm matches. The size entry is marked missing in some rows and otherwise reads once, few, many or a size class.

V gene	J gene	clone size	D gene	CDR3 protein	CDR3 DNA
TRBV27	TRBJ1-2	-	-	CASRARGNYGYTF	TGTGCCAGCCGCGCCAGGGGAAACTATGGCTACACCTTC
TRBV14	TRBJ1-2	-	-	CASSLVPGDFYGYTF	TGTGCCAGCAGCCTGGTTCCCGGCGACTTCTATGGCTACACCTTC
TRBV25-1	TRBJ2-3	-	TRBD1	CASSKDRAGDRGTDTQYF	TGTGCCAGCAGCAAGGACAGGGCGGGTGATCGGGGCACAGATACGCAGTATTTT
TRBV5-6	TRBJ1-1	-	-	CASRSGSNTEAFF	TGTGCCAGCAGGAGCGGCAGTAACACTGAAGCTTTCTTT
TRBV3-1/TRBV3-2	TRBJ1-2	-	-	CASSQSRGGGYTF	TGTGCCAGCAGCCAATCGAGGGGGGGTGGCTACACCTTC
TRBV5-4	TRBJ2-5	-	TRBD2	CASSSTGRAQETQYF	TGTGCCAGCAGCTCAACCGGGAGGGCCCAAGAGACCCAGTACTTC
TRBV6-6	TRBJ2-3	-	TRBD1	CASTIGTGRTDTQYF	TGTGCCAGCACTATCGGGACAGGACGGACAGATACGCAGTATTTT
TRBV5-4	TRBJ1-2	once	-	CASSLISEPDYGYTF	TGTGCCAGCAGCTTGATATCAGAACCCGACTATGGCTACACCTTC
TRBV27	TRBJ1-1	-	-	CASSFFPGSEAFF	TGTGCCAGCAGTTTCTTTCCAGGGTCTGAAGCTTTCTTT
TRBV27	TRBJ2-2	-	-	CASSLAPNTGELFF	TGTGCCAGCAGTTTGGCCCCCAACACCGGGGAGCTGTTTTTT
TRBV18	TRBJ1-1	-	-	CASSPTSGGILNTEAFF	TGTGCCAGCTCACCAACAAGTGGAGGGATTCTGAACACTGAAGCTTTCTTT
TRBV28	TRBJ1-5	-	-	CASSLGQGTQPQHF	TGTGCCAGCAGTTTAGGGCAGGGGACCCAGCCCCAGCATTTT
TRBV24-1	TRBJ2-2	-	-	CATSDRVGELFF	TGTGCCACCAGTGACCGCGTAGGGGAGCTGTTTTTT
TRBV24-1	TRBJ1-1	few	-	CATSESDTSEAFF	TGTGCCACCAGTGAGTCCGACACCAGTGAGGCTTTCTTT
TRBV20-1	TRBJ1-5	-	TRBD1	CSATDRGRKVSNQPQHF	TGCAGTGCTACTGACAGGGGGCGCAAGGTGAGCAATCAGCCCCAGCATTTT
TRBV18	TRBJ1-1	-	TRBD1	CASSQNSKGAGTEAFF	TGTGCCAGCTCACAAAACTCGAAGGGGGCGGGCACTGAAGCTTTCTTT
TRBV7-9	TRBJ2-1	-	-	CASSLGGGQLYNEQFF	TGTGCCAGCAGCTTAGGAGGCGGACAACTCTACAATGAGCAGTTCTTC
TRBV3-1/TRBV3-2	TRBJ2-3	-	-	CASSQEAPSFARTPTDTQYF	TGTGCCAGCAGCCAAGAAGCCCCCTCTTTCGCCCGAACCCCCACAGATACGCAGTATTTT
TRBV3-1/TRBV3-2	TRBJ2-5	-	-	CASSPLGLEETQYF	TGTGCCAGCAGCCCCCTGGGACTGGAAGAGACCCAGTACTTC
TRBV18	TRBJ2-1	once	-	CASSPQPTGIYNEQFF	TGTGCCAGCTCACCACAACCAACGGGGATATACAATGAGCAGTTCTTC
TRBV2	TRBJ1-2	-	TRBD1	CASSFPKKRDRDPTNYGYTF	TGTGCCAGCAGTTTTCCGAAAAAGAGGGACAGGGACCCCACTAACTATGGCTACACCTTC
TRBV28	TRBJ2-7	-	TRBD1	CASTHRGSYEQYF	TGTGCCAGCACCCACAGGGGCTCCTACGAGCAGTACTTC
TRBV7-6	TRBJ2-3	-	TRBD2	CASSLPLSGGQPGTRSTDTQYF	TGTGCCAGCAGCTTACCCCTTAGCGGGGGCCAGCCTGGCACCCGTAGCACAGATACGCAGTATTTT
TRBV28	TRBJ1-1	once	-	CASSFGGTWEAFF	TGTGCCAGCAGTTTCGGGGGTACGTGGGAAGCTTTCTTT
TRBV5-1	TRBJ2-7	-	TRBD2	CASSPGEGIYEQYF	TGCGCCAGCAGCCCGGGGGAGGGCATCTACGAGCAGTACTTC
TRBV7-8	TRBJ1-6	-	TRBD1	CASSFNDRVHNSPLHF	TGTGCCAGCAGCTTCAACGACAGGGTCCATAATTCACCCCTCCACTTT
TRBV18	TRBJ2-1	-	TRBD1	CASSSDRASSIF	TGTGCCAGCTCTTCGGACAGGGCCTCCTCGATCTTC
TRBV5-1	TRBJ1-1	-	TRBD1	CASRSDRGLNTEAFF	TGCGCCAGCAGATCGGACAGGGGACTGAACACTGAAGCTTTCTTT
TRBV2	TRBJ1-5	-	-	CASSQGGNQPQHF	TGTGCCAGCAGTCAGGGCGGCAATCAGCCCCAGCATTTT
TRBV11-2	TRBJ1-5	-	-	CASSLREGLNQPQHF	TGTGCCAGCAGCTTAAGGGAGGGGCTCAATCAGCCCCAGCATTTT
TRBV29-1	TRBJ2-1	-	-	CSVVIQHPYNEQFF	TGCAGCGTTGTTATACAACACCCCTACAATGAGCAGTTCTTC
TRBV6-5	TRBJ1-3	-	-	CASILYGGGNTIYF	TGTGCCAGCATCCTATACGGCGGAGGAAACACCATATATTTT
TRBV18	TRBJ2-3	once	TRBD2	CASSPPGGSTDTQYF	TGTGCCAGCTCACCCCCGGGGGGGAGCACAGATACGCAGTATTTT
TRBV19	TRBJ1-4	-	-	CASSPGTTTNEKLFF	TGTGCCAGTAGTCCCGGGACAACAACTAATGAAAAACTGTTTTTT
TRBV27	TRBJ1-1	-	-	CASRYGGHGTEAFF	TGTGCCAGCAGATACGGGGGGCATGGCACTGAAGCTTTCTTT
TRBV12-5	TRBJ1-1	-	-	CASGSGEEAFF	TGTGCTAGTGGTTCGGGAGAAGAAGCTTTCTTT